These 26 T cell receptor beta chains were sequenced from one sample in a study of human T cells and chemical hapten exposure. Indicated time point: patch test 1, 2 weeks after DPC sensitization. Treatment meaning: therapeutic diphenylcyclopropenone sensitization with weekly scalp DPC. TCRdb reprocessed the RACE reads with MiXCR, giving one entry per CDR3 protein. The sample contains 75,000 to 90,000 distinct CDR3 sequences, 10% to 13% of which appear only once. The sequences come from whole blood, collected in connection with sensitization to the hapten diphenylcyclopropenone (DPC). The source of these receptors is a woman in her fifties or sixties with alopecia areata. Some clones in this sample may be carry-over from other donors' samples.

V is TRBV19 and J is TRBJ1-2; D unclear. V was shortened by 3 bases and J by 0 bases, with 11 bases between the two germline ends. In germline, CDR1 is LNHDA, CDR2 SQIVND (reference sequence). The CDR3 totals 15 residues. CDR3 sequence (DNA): TGTGCCAGTAGTATCCGGACGTCAGCTAACTATGGCTACACCTTC. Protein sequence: CASSIRTSANYGYTF. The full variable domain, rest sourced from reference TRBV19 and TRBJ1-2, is DGGITQSPKYLFRKEGQNVTLSCEQNLNHDAMYWYRQDPGQGLRLIYYSQIVNDFQKGDIAEGYSVSREKKESFPLTVTSAQKNPTAFYLCASSIRTSANYGYTFGSGTRLTVV.

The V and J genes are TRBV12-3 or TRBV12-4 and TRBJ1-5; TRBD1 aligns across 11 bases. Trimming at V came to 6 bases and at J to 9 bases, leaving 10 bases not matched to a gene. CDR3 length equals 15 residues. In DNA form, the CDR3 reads TGTGCCAGCAGCGCCGCCGGGACAGGGGGATGGCCCCAGCATTTT. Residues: CASSAAGTGGWPQHF.

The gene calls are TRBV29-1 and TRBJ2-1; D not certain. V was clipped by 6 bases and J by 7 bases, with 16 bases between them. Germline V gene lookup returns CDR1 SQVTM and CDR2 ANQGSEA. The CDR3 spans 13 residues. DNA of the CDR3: TGCAGCGTCGGACGGTCGTCGATGAATGAGCAGTTCTTC. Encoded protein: CSVGRSSMNEQFF.

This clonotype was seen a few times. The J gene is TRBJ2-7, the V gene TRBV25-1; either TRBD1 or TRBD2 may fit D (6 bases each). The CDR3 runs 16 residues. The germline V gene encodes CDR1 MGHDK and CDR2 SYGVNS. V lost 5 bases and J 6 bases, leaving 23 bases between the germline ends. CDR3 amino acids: CASSLGGGESLGEQYF. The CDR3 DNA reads TGTGCCAGCAGTCTAGGGGGAGGCGAGTCCCTGGGCGAGCAGTACTTC.

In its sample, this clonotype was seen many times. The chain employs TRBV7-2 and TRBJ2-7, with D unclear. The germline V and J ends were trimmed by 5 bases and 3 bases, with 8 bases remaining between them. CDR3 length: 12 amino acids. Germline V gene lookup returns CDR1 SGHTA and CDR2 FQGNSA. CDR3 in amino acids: CASSPGGYEQYF. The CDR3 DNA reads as TGTGCCAGCAGCCCGGGCGGCTACGAGCAGTACTTC.

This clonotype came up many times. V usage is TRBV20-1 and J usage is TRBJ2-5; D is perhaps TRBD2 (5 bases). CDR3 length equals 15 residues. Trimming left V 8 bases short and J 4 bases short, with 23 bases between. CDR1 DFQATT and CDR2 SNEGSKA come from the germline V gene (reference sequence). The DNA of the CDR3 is TGCAGTTACCCGCGCCAGCGGCGAGGTGGAGAGACCCAGTACTTC. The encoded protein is CSYPRQRRGGETQYF.

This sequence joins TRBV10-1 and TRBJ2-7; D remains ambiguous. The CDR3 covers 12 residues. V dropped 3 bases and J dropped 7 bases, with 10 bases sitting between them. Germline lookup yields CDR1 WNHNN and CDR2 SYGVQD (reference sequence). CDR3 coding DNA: TGCGCCAGCAGTGATCTTATTGGGGAGCAGTACTTC. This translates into CASSDLIGEQYF.

The CDR3 sequence: CASSRGNNEKLFF. The DNA of the CDR3 is TGCGCCAGCAGCAGGGGGAATAATGAAAAACTGTTTTTT. The chain employs TRBV5-1 and TRBJ1-4, with D maybe TRBD1 (6 bases). This CDR3 is built from 13 residues. Trimming pared 4 bases from V and 4 bases from J, leaving 8 bases between. Per the germline V gene, CDR1 is SGHRS and CDR2 is YFSETQ.

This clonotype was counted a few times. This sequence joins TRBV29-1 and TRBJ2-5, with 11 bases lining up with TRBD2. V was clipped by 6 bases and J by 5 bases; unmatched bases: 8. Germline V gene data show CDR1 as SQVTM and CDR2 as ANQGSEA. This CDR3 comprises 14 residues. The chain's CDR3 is CSVPTSGTSETQYF. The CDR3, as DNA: TGCAGCGTACCGACTAGCGGGACGTCGGAGACCCAGTACTTC.

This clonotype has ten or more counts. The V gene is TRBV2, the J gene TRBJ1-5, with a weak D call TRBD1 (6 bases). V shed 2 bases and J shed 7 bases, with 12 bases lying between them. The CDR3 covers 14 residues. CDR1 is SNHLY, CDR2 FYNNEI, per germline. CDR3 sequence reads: CASSESSGQQPQHF. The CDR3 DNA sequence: TGTGCCAGCAGTGAATCGTCAGGACAGCAGCCCCAGCATTTT. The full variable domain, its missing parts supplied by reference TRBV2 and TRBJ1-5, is EPEVTQTPSHQVTQMGQEVILRCVPISNHLYFYWYRQILGQKVEFLVSFYNNEISEKSEIFDDQFSVERPDGSNFTLKIRSTKLEDSAMYFCASSESSGQQPQHFGDGTRLSIL.

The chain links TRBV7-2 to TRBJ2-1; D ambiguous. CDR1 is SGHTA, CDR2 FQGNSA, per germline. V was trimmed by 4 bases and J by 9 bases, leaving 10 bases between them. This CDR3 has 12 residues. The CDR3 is CASSSYLGEQFF. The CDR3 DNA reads TGTGCCAGCAGCTCCTACCTGGGTGAGCAGTTCTTC.

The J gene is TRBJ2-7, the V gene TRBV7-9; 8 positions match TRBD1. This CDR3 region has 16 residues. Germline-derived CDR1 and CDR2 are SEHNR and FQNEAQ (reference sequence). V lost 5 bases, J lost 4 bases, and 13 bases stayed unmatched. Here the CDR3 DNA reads TGTGCCAGCAGCCCGCGGCGAACAGGGGGTGGGTACGAGCAGTACTTC. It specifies CASSPRRTGGGYEQYF.

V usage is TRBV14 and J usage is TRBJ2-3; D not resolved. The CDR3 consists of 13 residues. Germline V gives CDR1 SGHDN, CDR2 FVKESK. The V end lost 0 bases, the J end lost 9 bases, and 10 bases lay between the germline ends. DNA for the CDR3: TGTGCCAGCAGCCAAGATTTGCTAGGCACGCAGTATTTT. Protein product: CASSQDLLGTQYF.

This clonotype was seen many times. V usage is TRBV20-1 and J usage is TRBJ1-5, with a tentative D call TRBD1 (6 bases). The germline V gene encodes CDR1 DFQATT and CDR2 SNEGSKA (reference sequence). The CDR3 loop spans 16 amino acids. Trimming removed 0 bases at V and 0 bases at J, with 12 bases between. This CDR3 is CSAREPTGNSNQPQHF. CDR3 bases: TGCAGTGCTAGAGAACCAACAGGGAATAGCAATCAGCCCCAGCATTTT.

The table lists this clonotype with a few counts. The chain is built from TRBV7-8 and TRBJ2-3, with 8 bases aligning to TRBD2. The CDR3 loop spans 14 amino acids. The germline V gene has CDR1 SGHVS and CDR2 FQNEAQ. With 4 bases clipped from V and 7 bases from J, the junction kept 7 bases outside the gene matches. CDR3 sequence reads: CASSSIAGINTQYF. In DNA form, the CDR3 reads TGTGCCAGCAGCTCAATAGCGGGAATAAATACGCAGTATTTT.

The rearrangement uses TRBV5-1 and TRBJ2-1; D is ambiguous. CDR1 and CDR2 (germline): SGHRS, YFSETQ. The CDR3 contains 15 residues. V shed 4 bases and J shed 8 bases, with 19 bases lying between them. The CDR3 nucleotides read TGCGCCAGCAGCCACGGACGGCTCTTTAGGGATGAGCAGTTCTTC. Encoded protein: CASSHGRLFRDEQFF. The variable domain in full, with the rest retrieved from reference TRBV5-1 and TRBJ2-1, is KAGVTQTPRYLIKTRGQQVTLSCSPISGHRSVSWYQQTPGQGLQFLFEYFSETQRNKGNFPGRFSGRQFSNSRSEMNVSTLELGDSALYLCASSHGRLFRDEQFFGPGTRLTVL.

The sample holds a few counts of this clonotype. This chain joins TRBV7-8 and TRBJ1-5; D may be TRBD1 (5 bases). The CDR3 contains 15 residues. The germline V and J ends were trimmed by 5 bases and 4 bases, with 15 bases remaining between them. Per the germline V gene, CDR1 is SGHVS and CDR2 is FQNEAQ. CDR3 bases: TGTGCCAGCAGCCCACGGGACGTGTCTAATCAGCCCCAGCATTTT. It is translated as CASSPRDVSNQPQHF.

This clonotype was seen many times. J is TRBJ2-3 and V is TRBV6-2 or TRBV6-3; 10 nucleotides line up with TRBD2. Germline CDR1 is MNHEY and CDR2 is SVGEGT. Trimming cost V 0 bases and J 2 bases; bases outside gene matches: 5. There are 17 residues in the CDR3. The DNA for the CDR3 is TGTGCCAGCAGTTACTCGACAGCGGGAGGGGACACAGATACGCAGTATTTT. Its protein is CASSYSTAGGDTDTQYF.

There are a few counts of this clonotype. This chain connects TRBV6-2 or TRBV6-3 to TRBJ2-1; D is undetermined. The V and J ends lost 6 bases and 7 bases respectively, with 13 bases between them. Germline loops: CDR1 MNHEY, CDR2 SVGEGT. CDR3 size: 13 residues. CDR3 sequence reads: CASRTWTPNEQFF. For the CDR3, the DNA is TGTGCCAGCAGGACGTGGACGCCTAATGAGCAGTTCTTC.

The DNA of the CDR3 is TGTGCCAGCAGCCCTGGACACGCGAACACTGAAGCTTTCTTT. It translates to CASSPGHANTEAFF. V gene TRBV11-2 combines with J gene TRBJ1-1, with D maybe TRBD1 (5 bases). The CDR3 is made up of 14 amino acids. Germline V gene sequence: CDR1 SGHAT, CDR2 FQNNGV. Trimming removed 5 bases at V and 1 base at J, with 11 bases between.

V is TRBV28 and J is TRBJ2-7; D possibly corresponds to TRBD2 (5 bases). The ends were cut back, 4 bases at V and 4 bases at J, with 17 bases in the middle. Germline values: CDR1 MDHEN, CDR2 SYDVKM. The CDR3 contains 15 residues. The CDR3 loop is CASSSDGLASYEQYF. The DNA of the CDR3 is TGTGCCAGCAGTTCCGACGGCCTAGCTAGTTACGAGCAGTACTTC.

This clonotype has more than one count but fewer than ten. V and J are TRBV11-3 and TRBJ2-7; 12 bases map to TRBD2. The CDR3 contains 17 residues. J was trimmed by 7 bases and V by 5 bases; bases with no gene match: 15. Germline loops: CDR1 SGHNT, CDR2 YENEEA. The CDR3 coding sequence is TGTGCCAGCAGCCTGGGGACGACTAGCGGGGGAGATGAAGAGCAGTACTTC. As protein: CASSLGTTSGGDEEQYF.

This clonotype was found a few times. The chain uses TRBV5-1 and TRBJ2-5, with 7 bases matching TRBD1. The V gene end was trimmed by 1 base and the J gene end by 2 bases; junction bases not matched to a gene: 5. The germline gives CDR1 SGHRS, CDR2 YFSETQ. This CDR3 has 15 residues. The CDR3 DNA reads TGCGCCAGCAGCTTGACGGGACAGCGACAAGAGACCCAGTACTTC. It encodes CASSLTGQRQETQYF.

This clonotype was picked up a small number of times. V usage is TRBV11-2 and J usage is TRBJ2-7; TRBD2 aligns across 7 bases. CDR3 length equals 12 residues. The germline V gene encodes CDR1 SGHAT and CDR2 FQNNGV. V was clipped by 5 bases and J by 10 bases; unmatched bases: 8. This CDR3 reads CASSLIRDYQYF. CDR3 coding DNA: TGTGCCAGCAGCCTCATCCGGGACTACCAGTACTTC.

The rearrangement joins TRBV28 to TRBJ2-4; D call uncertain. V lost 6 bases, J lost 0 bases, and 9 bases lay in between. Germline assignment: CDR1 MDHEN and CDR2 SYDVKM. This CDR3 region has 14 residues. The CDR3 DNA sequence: TGTGCCAGCAGGCAAAGAGGAGCCAAAAACATTCAGTACTTC. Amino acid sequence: CASRQRGAKNIQYF.

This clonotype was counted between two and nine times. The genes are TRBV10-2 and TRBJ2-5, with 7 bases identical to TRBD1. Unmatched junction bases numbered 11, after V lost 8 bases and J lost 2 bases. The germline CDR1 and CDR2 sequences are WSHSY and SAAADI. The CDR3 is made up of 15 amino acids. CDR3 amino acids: CASGKAGTAQETQYF. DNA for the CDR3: TGCGCCAGCGGGAAAGCCGGGACAGCGCAAGAGACCCAGTACTTC.